Below are 23 T cell receptor beta chains sequenced from a single sample in a study of naive and memory T cell subsets. Amplification of ligated cDNA took four PCR rounds with SP2 and nested alpha and beta constant primers. TCRdb passed the UMI-ligation and nested PCR reads through MiXCR, listing each CDR3 protein once. Of tens of thousands of distinct CDR3 sequences listed, around 6% are singletons. The treatment was: skin biopsy from PPD injection site in Mantoux-positive individual. TCR cDNA received a 3' ligated oligonucleotide that carried a UMI. Material: skin, obtained from a tuberculin skin test site. All receptors derive from an adult in good health.

In its sample, this clonotype was seen many times. The rearrangement uses TRBV4-2 and TRBJ1-1, with 7 bases fitting TRBD1. The CDR3 covers 16 residues. Germline CDR1 reads LGHNA; CDR2 reads YNFKEQ. V dropped 0 bases and J dropped 0; count of bases not matched to a gene: 4. The CDR3 nucleotides are TGTGCCAGCAGCCAAGACCGGGGGACAGTGAACACTGAAGCTTTCTTT. Amino acid sequence: CASSQDRGTVNTEAFF.

This clonotype is classed as medium-sized. V is TRBV30 and J is TRBJ2-3; 10 bases fit TRBD2. The length of the CDR3 is 17 residues. Trimming removed 6 bases from V and 1 base from J; junction bases left unmatched: 13. CDR1 is GTSNPN, CDR2 SVGIG, per germline (reference sequence). DNA for the CDR3: TGTGCCTGTGATGGGGTAGCGGGGGGAGTCGGCACAGATACGCAGTATTTT. Translation gives CACDGVAGGVGTDTQYF.

The CDR3 DNA reads TGTGCCAGCAGCTTCTTACAGGGAGGCACTGAAGCTTTCTTT. It translates to CASSFLQGGTEAFF. The chain employs TRBV3-1 and TRBJ1-1, with D tentatively TRBD1 (6 bases). CDR1 is LGHDT, CDR2 YNNKEL, per germline (reference sequence). This CDR3 has 14 amino acids. V was trimmed by 5 bases and J by 4 bases, leaving 14 bases between them.

This clonotype was counted many times. The chain links TRBV29-1 to TRBJ1-2, with 9 bases that match TRBD1. Germline CDR1 reads SQVTM; CDR2 reads ANQGSEA. The CDR3 loop spans 14 amino acids. As DNA, the CDR3 is TGCAGTCTGGGGGGACAGGGCGCTAACTATGGCTACACCTTC. It specifies CSLGGQGANYGYTF.

The chain couples TRBV12-3 or TRBV12-4 to TRBJ1-5, with TRBD1 matching 9 bases. V was pared by 5 bases and J by 5 bases, with 10 bases of the junction left unmatched. This CDR3 has 16 amino acids. This CDR3 is CASSPFSGTGHQPQHF. The CDR3 DNA reads as TGTGCCAGCAGTCCCTTTTCCGGGACAGGGCATCAGCCCCAGCATTTT.

The CDR3: CASSQTRDRGTGELFF. The CDR3 DNA sequence: TGCGCCAGCAGTCAAACCCGGGACAGGGGAACCGGGGAGCTGTTTTTT. The gene calls are TRBV23-1 and TRBJ2-2; TRBD1 matches at 10 bases. TRBV23-1 is filed as an ORF, its function uncertain. This CDR3 is built from 16 residues. V lost 2 bases and J lost 5; bases outside the gene matches: 5.

This clonotype is medium-sized by share. Here the CDR3 reads CASSYTATGEETQYF. CDR3 coding DNA: TGTGCCAGCAGTTACACCGCGACAGGGGAAGAGACCCAGTACTTC. The chain couples TRBV6-5 to TRBJ2-5, with 8 bases aligning to TRBD1. J was trimmed by 3 bases and V by 2 bases; bases with no gene match: 5. Germline loops: CDR1 MNHEY, CDR2 SVGAGI. The CDR3 has 15 residues.

This clonotype is judged medium-sized (0.01 to 0.1%). The chain links TRBV4-1 to TRBJ1-2; 8 bases map to TRBD1. V lost 4 bases to trimming and J lost 2 bases; unmatched junction nucleotides: 9. The germline gives CDR1 MGHRA, CDR2 YSYEKL. There are 16 residues in the CDR3. CDR3 loop: CASSPLGTGSNYGYTF. In nucleotides, the CDR3 is TGCGCCAGCAGCCCCCTTGGGACAGGCTCCAACTATGGCTACACCTTC.

This clonotype was detected ten times or more. The J gene is TRBJ2-7, the V gene TRBV9, with D hard to call. Per the germline V gene, CDR1 is SGDLS and CDR2 is YYNGEE. The length of the CDR3 is 13 residues. V lost 5 bases to trimming and J lost 5 bases, with 14 bases between them. This CDR3 is CASSENGPHEQYF. CDR3 DNA: TGTGCCAGCAGTGAAAACGGGCCCCACGAGCAGTACTTC.

This clonotype has just a few counts. The V call is TRBV6-6, the J call TRBJ2-1; 10 bases map to TRBD2. Germline V gene sequence: CDR1 MNHNY, CDR2 SVGAGI (reference sequence). J was trimmed by 2 bases and V by 0 bases; bases with no gene match: 4. The CDR3 loop spans 17 amino acids. CDR3: CASSYSGTSEAYNEQFF. CDR3 nucleotide sequence: TGTGCCAGCAGTTACTCTGGGACTAGCGAAGCCTACAATGAGCAGTTCTTC.

This clonotype was seen more than once but under ten times. The J gene is TRBJ2-1, the V gene TRBV20-1; 7 nucleotides align to TRBD1. The CDR3 spans 13 residues. With V trimmed by 1 base and J by 8 bases, 5 bases remained unmatched. Germline values: CDR1 DFQATT, CDR2 SNEGSKA (reference sequence). CDR3 coding DNA: TGCAGTGCTAGAGGGCAGGGGGTGCATGAGCAGTTCTTC. Translation: CSARGQGVHEQFF.

This clonotype was recorded at least ten times. This rearrangement joins TRBV5-1 to TRBJ2-3; 8 bases line up with TRBD1. The germline CDR1 and CDR2 sequences are SGHRS and YFSETQ. V was clipped by 6 bases and J by 4 bases; unmatched bases: 7. There are 14 residues in the CDR3. The CDR3 protein is CASTRSGGADTQYF. CDR3 sequence (DNA): TGCGCCAGCACCCGATCAGGGGGCGCAGATACGCAGTATTTT. The entire variable domain, with the rest obtained from reference TRBV5-1 and TRBJ2-3, is as follows: KAGVTQTPRYLIKTRGQQVTLSCSPISGHRSVSWYQQTPGQGLQFLFEYFSETQRNKGNFPGRFSGRQFSNSRSEMNVSTLELGDSALYLCASTRSGGADTQYFGPGTRLTVL.

This clonotype is categorized as medium-sized (0.01 to 0.1%). This chain links TRBV12-3 or TRBV12-4 with TRBJ2-1; D call uncertain. This CDR3 has 17 residues. The V end was cut by 6 bases, the J end by 0 bases, with 18 bases between. The CDR3 DNA reads as TGTGCCAGCAGCCCCCAACGGGCCTCTCACTCCTACAATGAGCAGTTCTTC. Translating gives CASSPQRASHSYNEQFF.

Ten or more counts support this clonotype. This chain connects TRBV5-1 to TRBJ1-1; D is possibly TRBD1 (6 bases). Looked up from germline, CDR1 is SGHRS and CDR2 is YFSETQ. V was trimmed by 4 bases and J by 0 bases, leaving 13 bases between them. The CDR3 extends over 15 amino acids. CDR3 loop: CASSRRDTLNTEAFF. CDR3 in DNA: TGCGCCAGCAGCCGACGGGACACTTTGAACACTGAAGCTTTCTTT.

This clonotype was seen repeatedly, ten times or more. The chain recombines TRBV4-2 with TRBJ2-1; 14 bases are shared with TRBD2. After removal of 0 bases from V and 8 bases from J, the junction contained 3 bases not matched to a gene. Germline CDR1 reads LGHNA; CDR2 reads YNFKEQ. The CDR3 spans 16 residues. CDR3 in DNA: TGTGCCAGCAGCCAAGATCTGACTAGCGGGAGGGATGAGCAGTTCTTC. Its translation is CASSQDLTSGRDEQFF.

This clonotype was found many times. CDR3 sequence (DNA): TGTGCCAGCAGGGAGGGGCTGATGAACACTGAAGCTTTCTTT. Translated, it gives CASREGLMNTEAFF. The chain uses TRBV2 and TRBJ1-1; D possibly corresponds to TRBD1 (5 bases). CDR3 length equals 14 residues. Germline loops: CDR1 SNHLY, CDR2 FYNNEI. Deletions cut 6 bases from V and 0 bases from J, with 11 bases between.

Many counts were recorded for this clonotype. This chain joins TRBV14 and TRBJ2-5, with D possibly TRBD1 on 6 matching bases. With 2 bases removed from V and 1 base from J, the gap between germline ends came to 8 bases. Germline V gives CDR1 SGHDN, CDR2 FVKESK. This CDR3 has 14 residues. CDR3 sequence: CASSQNRAQETQYF. For the CDR3, the DNA is TGTGCCAGCAGCCAAAACAGGGCCCAAGAGACCCAGTACTTC.

This clonotype was counted at least ten times. The chain uses TRBV27 and TRBJ2-7; 7 positions agree with TRBD1. The germline CDR1 and CDR2 sequences are MNHEY and SMNVEV (reference sequence). Trimming took 3 bases from V and 4 from J; bases not matched to a gene: 9. There are 15 residues in the CDR3. The CDR3 here is CASSLREQGMYEQYF. CDR3 DNA sequence: TGTGCCAGCAGTTTGAGGGAACAGGGGATGTACGAGCAGTACTTC.

This clonotype was seen repeatedly, ten times or more. The chain recombines TRBV4-3 with TRBJ2-7; D might be TRBD1 (6 bases). In germline, CDR1 is LGHNA, CDR2 YSLEER. With 0 bases removed from V and 3 bases from J, the gap between germline ends came to 12 bases. The CDR3 spans 15 residues. CDR3 sequence: CASSQDPDSNYEQYF. The CDR3 nucleotides read TGCGCCAGCAGCCAAGATCCGGACAGCAACTACGAGCAGTACTTC.

This clonotype was picked up a small number of times. The chain carries TRBV7-6 and TRBJ2-3; the match to TRBD1 covers 9 bases. CDR3 length: 16 amino acids. The junction had 11 bases not matched to a gene; V was cut back by 6 bases and J by 4 bases. In germline, CDR1 is SGHVS, CDR2 FNYEAQ. The CDR3 DNA reads TGTGCCAGCAGACAAGCCGGGACAGGGAGGGCAGATACGCAGTATTTT. This codes for CASRQAGTGRADTQYF.

This clonotype has at least ten counts. The chain combines TRBV29-1 with TRBJ2-7; a weak D match, TRBD1 (6 bases). This CDR3 is 14 amino acids long. The germline V gene has CDR1 SQVTM and CDR2 ANQGSEA. V was trimmed by 0 bases and J by 4 bases, leaving 13 bases between them. The CDR3 region has the DNA TGCAGCGTTGAAGATCAACAGGGATCATACGAGCAGTACTTC. As protein: CSVEDQQGSYEQYF.

This clonotype was seen more than once but under ten times. This sequence joins TRBV19 and TRBJ2-3; 7 nucleotides agree with TRBD1. Per the germline V gene, CDR1 is LNHDA and CDR2 is SQIVND (reference sequence). The CDR3 has 14 residues. Trimming took 9 bases from V and 1 from J; bases not matched to a gene: 7. The CDR3 loop reads CASWTGEGTDTQYF. Here the CDR3 DNA reads TGTGCCAGCTGGACAGGAGAAGGCACAGATACGCAGTATTTT.

The rearrangement links TRBV4-2 to TRBJ2-3; tentatively, D is TRBD1 or TRBD2 (5 bases each). In germline, CDR1 is LGHNA, CDR2 YNFKEQ. Trimming cost V 0 bases and J 0 bases, with 16 bases left between them. The CDR3 contains 18 residues. This CDR3 reads CASSQDYSGTFSTDTQYF. The CDR3 DNA reads TGTGCCAGCAGCCAAGATTATTCAGGGACCTTTAGCACAGATACGCAGTATTTT.